The 28 T cell receptor beta chains presented below share a single source sample, sequenced in a study of vaccination effects on CD4 cells after COVID-19 (dated by TCRdb to between 2021 and 2024). In the ViraFEST assay, PBMC were stimulated with viral peptide pools, and TCR sequencing was then used to find antigen-specific CD4+ T cell clonotypes based on their expansion. After 10 to 11 days of culture, CD4+ T cells were isolated with the EasySep CD4+ T cell isolation kit. PCR-confirmed SARS-CoV-2 infection had occurred in convalescent patients between March and December 2020, before the Alpha, Beta and Delta variants emerged in the United States. The antigens for these receptors are not known. Library preparation employed the immunoSEQ multiplex PCR assay. In TCRdb, the immuneACCESS table is reduced to in-frame sequences with V and J assigned. These tables do not hold every clone; where another copy was compared, an unresolved V gene accounts for under half, and the others remain unexplained. For this sample the table gives approximately 40,000 clones, of which 73% were detected only once. 30% to 40% of the sample lies in the top ten.

The sequencing here drew on CD4+ T cells from PBMCs cultured with a peptide pool, taken before COVID-19 vaccination. The receptors were sampled from a human donor who had a prior SARS-CoV-2 infection.

The CDR3 DNA reads TGCGCCAGCAGCCTGCGGGACTATCGGACAGATACGCAGTATTTT. This translates into CASSLRDYRTDTQYF. The chain carries TRBV4-1 and TRBJ2-3; 7 positions match TRBD2. The CDR3 covers 15 residues. V gave up 4 bases and J gave up 3 bases; unmatched junction bases: 7. The germline V gene has CDR1 MGHRA and CDR2 YSYEKL.

The V and J genes are TRBV12-3 or TRBV12-4 and TRBJ1-5; D not certain. The CDR3 spans 13 residues. The V and J ends lost 8 bases and 2 bases respectively, with 10 bases between them. The CDR3 nucleotides read TGTGCCAGCTCGGCATTTGGCAATCAGCCCCAGCATTTT. This translates into CASSAFGNQPQHF.

The CDR3 sequence is CASLGQGSDTQYF. The CDR3 DNA is TGTGCCAGCCTCGGACAGGGTTCAGATACGCAGTATTTT. The rearrangement joins TRBV27 to TRBJ2-3; TRBD1 aligns across 8 bases. The germline gives CDR1 MNHEY, CDR2 SMNVEV (reference sequence). This CDR3 is 13 amino acids long. With V trimmed by 8 bases and J by 4 bases, 5 bases remained unmatched.

The chain employs TRBV7-6 and TRBJ2-3; TRBD2 aligns across 9 bases. There are 16 residues in the CDR3. Per germline, CDR1 SGHVS and CDR2 FNYEAQ. Trimming took 1 base from V and 5 from J; bases not matched to a gene: 7. The CDR3 protein is CASSLGVGSGGDTQYF. The DNA of the CDR3 is TGTGCCAGCAGCTTAGGAGTGGGTAGCGGGGGAGATACGCAGTATTTT.

This chain links TRBV5-1 with TRBJ1-6; D uncertain. The germline V gene has CDR1 SGHRS and CDR2 YFSETQ. The CDR3 is 16 residues long. Trimming cost V 3 bases and J 7 bases, with 17 bases left between them. CDR3 sequence: CASSSLAFVENSPLHF. CDR3 in DNA: TGCGCCAGCAGCTCACTAGCCTTCGTGGAGAATTCACCCCTCCACTTT.

The CDR3 protein is CASSPRRGYNTEAFF. CDR3 DNA: TGTGCCAGCAGCCCGCGCAGGGGCTATAACACTGAAGCTTTCTTT. This chain joins TRBV7-2 and TRBJ1-1; tentatively, D is TRBD1 (6 bases). The CDR3 spans 15 residues. V gave up 5 bases and J gave up 2 bases, with 15 bases separating them. Germline CDR1 reads SGHTA; CDR2 reads FQGNSA.

V and J are TRBV3-1 (or the pseudogene TRBV3-2) and TRBJ1-1; D perhaps matches TRBD1 (5 bases). The CDR3 contains 14 residues. In germline, CDR1 is LGHDT, CDR2 YNNKEL (reference sequence). V lost 1 base to trimming and J lost 1 base, with 7 bases between them. CDR3 DNA: TGTGCCAGCAGCCAAGTAAGGGGGAACACTGAAGCTTTCTTT. Translating gives CASSQVRGNTEAFF.

The genes are TRBV7-9 and TRBJ1-2; TRBD1 matches 9 bases. Germline trimming cut 5 bases from V and 5 bases from J; bases unmatched to any gene: 6. Germline V gene lookup returns CDR1 SEHNR and CDR2 FQNEAQ (reference sequence). This CDR3 has 14 amino acids. The CDR3 DNA reads as TGTGCCAGCAGCACCACCGGGACAGGGTATGGCTACACCTTC. It yields the protein CASSTTGTGYGYTF.

This sequence joins TRBV11-2 and TRBJ1-1, with TRBD1 matching over 7 bases. V lost 5 bases, J lost 2 bases, and 8 bases stayed unmatched. The germline CDR1 and CDR2 sequences are SGHAT and FQNNGV. This CDR3 is 15 amino acids long. The CDR3 region has the DNA TGTGCCAGCAGCCCACGGACAGGTATCAACACTGAAGCTTTCTTT. As protein: CASSPRTGINTEAFF.

In its sample, this clone was seen once. V and J are TRBV24-1 and TRBJ2-1; possibly TRBD2 for D (6 bases). The CDR3 is 15 amino acids. The V end was cut by 3 bases, the J end by 3 bases, with 11 bases between. Germline-derived CDR1 and CDR2 are KGHDR and SFDVKD. In DNA form, the CDR3 reads TGTGCCACCAGTGATCCAAGACTAGTCTACAATGAGCAGTTCTTC. This encodes CATSDPRLVYNEQFF.

This clone has just a few counts. The gene calls are TRBV6-7 and TRBJ1-2, with D maybe TRBD1 (5 bases). TRBV6-7 is an open reading frame whose function is uncertain. The ends were cut back, 6 bases at V and 5 bases at J, with 13 bases in the middle. The CDR3 runs 13 residues. In DNA form, the CDR3 reads TGTGCCAGCAGCCCGCCGGGACCTTATGGCTACACCTTC. It specifies CASSPPGPYGYTF.

The rearrangement uses TRBV6-5 and TRBJ1-1; 10 positions match TRBD1. With 1 base clipped from V and 6 bases from J, the junction kept 8 bases outside the gene matches. The CDR3 runs 16 residues. Germline-derived CDR1 and CDR2 are MNHEY and SVGAGI. The CDR3 loop reads CASSYLVGQGRSEAFF. The CDR3 coding sequence is TGTGCCAGCAGTTACTTGGTGGGACAGGGGCGGTCTGAAGCTTTCTTT.

The rearrangement links TRBV3-1 (or the pseudogene TRBV3-2) to TRBJ1-5; the D is unclear. Germline V gives CDR1 LGHDT, CDR2 YNNKEL (reference sequence). V was trimmed by 1 base and J by 1 base, leaving 11 bases between them. This CDR3 contains 16 residues. CDR3 amino acids: CASSQGILKSNQPQHF. In DNA form, the CDR3 reads TGTGCCAGCAGCCAAGGGATTTTAAAAAGCAATCAGCCCCAGCATTTT.

This rearrangement joins TRBV11-3 to TRBJ2-2; D not certain. V was cut by 4 bases and J by 4 bases, with 7 bases left in between. CDR3 length: 13 residues. Germline CDR1 is SGHNT and CDR2 is YENEEA. CDR3 in amino acids: CASSSVSTGELFF. CDR3 sequence (DNA): TGTGCCAGCAGCTCAGTCTCCACCGGGGAGCTGTTTTTT.

This chain connects TRBV3-1 (or the pseudogene TRBV3-2) to TRBJ2-7; TRBD2 aligns across 9 bases. Germline loops: CDR1 LGHDT, CDR2 YNNKEL (reference sequence). V gave up 2 bases and J gave up 0 bases; unmatched junction bases: 2. There are 15 residues in the CDR3. CDR3 in DNA: TGTGCCAGCAGCCAATATAGCGGGAGCTCCTACGAGCAGTACTTC. Its translation: CASSQYSGSSYEQYF.

The V gene is TRBV3-1 (or the pseudogene TRBV3-2), the J gene TRBJ2-2; possibly TRBD2 for D (5 bases). Germline values: CDR1 LGHDT, CDR2 YNNKEL (reference sequence). Trimming left V 1 base short and J 6 bases short, with 6 bases between. The CDR3 extends over 13 amino acids. The CDR3 spells CASSQGGPGELFF. As DNA, the CDR3 is TGTGCCAGCAGCCAAGGAGGGCCCGGGGAGCTGTTTTTT.

This clone was picked up a small number of times. The V gene is TRBV27, the J gene TRBJ1-2; D not certain. CDR1 MNHEY and CDR2 SMNVEV come from the germline V gene (reference sequence). V was cut by 1 base and J by 9 bases, with 12 bases left in between. The CDR3 consists of 13 residues. CDR3 DNA: TGTGCCAGCAGTTTATTGGACGGAGGCAGCTACACCTTC. This encodes CASSLLDGGSYTF.

For this clone: One junction end disagrees with the germline gene, perhaps due to a read error. The chain employs TRBV7-2 and TRBJ2-7; 7 positions agree with TRBD2. Germline V gene data show CDR1 as SGHTA and CDR2 as FQGNSA. The CDR3 runs 15 residues. The CDR3 DNA sequence: TGTGCCAGCACCTTATCTGGCGGGAGCTCCTACGAGCAGTACTTC. This sequence encodes CASTLSGGSSYEQYF.

This clone was seen once. The gene calls are TRBV7-8 and TRBJ1-2; D remains unclear. V lost 1 base and J 2 bases, leaving 8 bases between the germline ends. CDR3 size: 14 residues. Germline loops: CDR1 SGHVS, CDR2 FQNEAQ. Here the CDR3 reads CASSLDWGNYGYTF. The CDR3 DNA sequence: TGTGCCAGCAGCTTAGATTGGGGAAACTATGGCTACACCTTC.

J is TRBJ2-5 and V is TRBV7-2, with 8 bases that match TRBD2. The V gene's germline CDR1 is SGHTA and CDR2 FQGNSA. The CDR3 contains 16 residues. V was clipped by 0 bases and J by 3 bases; unmatched bases: 6. This chain's CDR3 is CASSLAIARGEETQYF. The CDR3 nucleotides are TGTGCCAGCAGCTTAGCGATTGCGCGGGGGGAAGAGACCCAGTACTTC.

V gene TRBV18 combines with J gene TRBJ2-1, with 12 bases identical to TRBD2. Per the germline V gene, CDR1 is KGHSH and CDR2 is LQKENI. This CDR3 has 18 residues. V was pared by 1 base and J by 0 bases, with 4 bases of the junction left unmatched. This CDR3 is CASSPRLAGGGSYNEQFF. The DNA for the CDR3 is TGTGCCAGCTCACCACGCCTAGCGGGGGGGGGCTCCTACAATGAGCAGTTCTTC. The complete variable domain, with remaining parts taken from reference TRBV18 and TRBJ2-1, reads NAGVMQNPRHLVRRRGQEARLRCSPMKGHSHVYWYRQLPEEGLKFMVYLQKENIIDESGMPKERFSAEFPKEGPSILRIQQVVRGDSAAYFCASSPRLAGGGSYNEQFFGPGTRLTVL.

This sequence joins TRBV3-1 (or the pseudogene TRBV3-2) and TRBJ2-1; D remains ambiguous. This CDR3 is 13 amino acids long. Trimming took off 2 bases at V and 16 bases at J, with 18 bases between the two ends. Germline CDR1 reads LGHDT; CDR2 reads YNNKEL (reference sequence). The CDR3 sequence is CASSQFLGSSYFF. The CDR3 DNA is TGTGCCAGCAGCCAATTTCTGGGCAGTAGCTATTTCTTC.

CDR3 region: CASSFSRTSNEKLFF. The CDR3 region has the DNA TGTGCCAGCAGCTTTTCAAGGACCTCTAATGAAAAACTGTTTTTT. The rearrangement joins TRBV5-5 to TRBJ1-4, with D uncertain. The V end lost 2 bases, the J end lost 3 bases, and 11 bases lay between the germline ends. Germline V gene sequence: CDR1 SGHKS, CDR2 YYEKEE (reference sequence). CDR3 size: 15 residues.

The chain uses TRBV7-3 and TRBJ1-6; D is ambiguous. The CDR3 extends over 14 amino acids. The germline CDR1 and CDR2 sequences are SGHTA and FQGTGA. The V end was cut by 3 bases, the J end by 4 bases, with 7 bases between. This chain's CDR3 is CASSFDGYNSPLHF. The CDR3 coding sequence is TGTGCCAGCAGCTTTGACGGGTATAATTCACCCCTCCACTTT.

The chain recombines TRBV7-2 with TRBJ1-1; possibly TRBD1 for D (6 bases). V was cut by 6 bases and J by 1 base, with 12 bases left in between. Germline V gives CDR1 SGHTA, CDR2 FQGNSA. The CDR3 contains 14 residues. This chain's CDR3 is CASRRQAQNTEAFF. The CDR3 DNA follows: TGTGCCAGCAGACGACAGGCACAGAACACTGAAGCTTTCTTT.

The gene calls are TRBV7-2 and TRBJ2-1, with D unresolved. The CDR3 loop spans 14 amino acids. Germline lookup yields CDR1 SGHTA and CDR2 FQGNSA. V was cut by 4 bases and J by 10 bases, with 17 bases left in between. CDR3 amino acids: CASSSDWGQEEQFF. Written as DNA, the CDR3 is TGTGCCAGCAGCTCAGACTGGGGTCAGGAGGAGCAGTTCTTC.

This clone was seen just once. CDR3: CATSREVGGGRPDTQYF. CDR3 coding DNA: TGTGCCACCAGCAGAGAGGTTGGGGGAGGTCGCCCAGATACGCAGTATTTT. This chain uses TRBV15 with TRBJ2-3, with TRBD2 as a possible D gene (6 bases). V lost 0 bases and J lost 4, with 17 bases in between. The CDR3 has 17 residues. Germline CDR1 is LNHNV and CDR2 is YYDKDF (reference sequence).

This clone appeared a few times. The chain links TRBV5-1 to TRBJ2-1, with TRBD2 identical over 14 bases. Trimming cost V 4 bases and J 5 bases; bases outside gene matches: 8. The CDR3 loop spans 17 amino acids. Looked up from germline, CDR1 is SGHRS and CDR2 is YFSETQ. The CDR3 spells CASSLWTSGRTNNEQFF. DNA for the CDR3: TGCGCCAGCAGCCTGTGGACTAGCGGGAGGACAAACAATGAGCAGTTCTTC.